The 14 T cell receptor beta chains in this list originate from one sample, sequenced in a study of a mutant IDH1 vaccine in newly diagnosed glioma (dated by TCRdb to the early 2020s). Their antigens remain unidentified. Receptor libraries were prepared by the immunoSEQ multiplex PCR assay. TCRdb stores this immuneACCESS table with in-frame sequences only. Part of the clones is absent; in the studies checked, under half of the shortfall reflects unresolved V genes, and no reason is known for the rest. For this sample there are approximately 35,000 clones; about 56% appear just once. Clones ranked in the top ten supply roughly 9.6% of the sample. The time point label, read with the paper, signifies: week 5, during vaccination. Each vaccine dose, consisting of 300 ug of a 20-mer mutant IDH1 peptide in Montanide, was administered subcutaneously with topical imiquimod. Sample: PBMCs, taken from a glioma patient whose treatment included an IDH1 peptide vaccine. The receptors shown here come from a young woman with glioma.

The chain uses TRBV4-2 and TRBJ2-5; D gene uncertain. The CDR3 length is 15 residues. Deletions cut 0 bases from V and 6 bases from J, with 14 bases between. The germline V gene has CDR1 LGHNA and CDR2 YNFKEQ. CDR3 coding DNA: TGTGCCAGCAGCCAAGATATAGGGTGGGAAAAGACCCAGTACTTC. Translated, it gives CASSQDIGWEKTQYF.

V is TRBV19 and J is TRBJ2-3; 12 bases line up with TRBD2. Germline CDR1 LNHDA, CDR2 SQIVND (reference sequence). Germline trimming cut 4 bases from V and 5 bases from J; bases unmatched to any gene: 10. The CDR3 is 17 amino acids. DNA for the CDR3: TGTGCCAGTAGTAACCTTCTAGCGGGAGGGCCAAGAGATACGCAGTATTTT. It codes for CASSNLLAGGPRDTQYF.

In its sample, this clone was seen a few times. This chain joins TRBV6-4 and TRBJ2-1; 9 bases are a match to TRBD1. Trimming at V came to 2 bases and at J to 9 bases, leaving 11 bases not matched to a gene. Germline V gene lookup returns CDR1 MRHNA and CDR2 SNTAGT. This CDR3 comprises 16 residues. CDR3 sequence reads: CASSDQGQGDVVEQFF. CDR3 DNA sequence: TGTGCCAGCAGTGACCAGGGACAGGGTGATGTCGTTGAGCAGTTCTTC.

This clone was counted only a few times. The chain uses TRBV15 and TRBJ1-5, with 7 bases identical to TRBD1. The CDR3 runs 16 residues. The germline CDR1 and CDR2 sequences are LNHNV and YYDKDF (reference sequence). V gave up 1 base and J gave up 6 bases; unmatched junction bases: 9. The DNA for the CDR3 is TGTGCCACCAGCAGAGGTGGAGGGGGCGCGGGTCAGCCCCAGCATTTT. This sequence encodes CATSRGGGGAGQPQHF. Supplemented by reference TRBV15 and TRBJ1-5, the full variable domain reads DAMVIQNPRYQVTQFGKPVTLSCSQTLNHNVMYWYQQKSSQAPKLLFHYYDKDFNNEADTPDNFQSRRPNTSFCFLDIRSPGLGDTAMYLCATSRGGGGAGQPQHFGDGTRLSIL.

This rearrangement joins TRBV11-2 to TRBJ1-1; D call uncertain. The germline V gene has CDR1 SGHAT and CDR2 FQNNGV. Deletions cut 5 bases from V and 1 base from J, with 17 bases between. There are 16 residues in the CDR3. CDR3 protein: CASSPPSGNKNTEAFF. CDR3 nucleotides: TGTGCCAGCAGCCCCCCCTCGGGGAACAAGAACACTGAAGCTTTCTTT.

This clone was observed a few times. The rearrangement uses TRBV28 and TRBJ2-1; 10 bases agree with TRBD2. The CDR3 totals 13 residues. Per the germline V gene, CDR1 is MDHEN and CDR2 is SYDVKM. V trimming: 8 bases; J trimming: 10 bases; junction bases outside the gene matches: 8. DNA for the CDR3: TGTGCCAGCGGCCTAGCGGGAGCCCCAGAGCAGTTCTTC. Protein: CASGLAGAPEQFF. The full variable domain, rest sourced from reference TRBV28 and TRBJ2-1, is DVKVTQSSRYLVKRTGEKVFLECVQDMDHENMFWYRQDPGLGLRLIYFSYDVKMKEKGDIPEGYSVSREKKERFSLILESASTNQTSMYLCASGLAGAPEQFFGPGTRLTVL.

This rearrangement joins TRBV6-5 to TRBJ2-3; weak D call: TRBD1 (5 bases). This CDR3 comprises 15 residues. Trimming pared 2 bases from V and 4 bases from J, leaving 13 bases between. In germline, CDR1 is MNHEY, CDR2 SVGAGI. Here the CDR3 DNA reads TGTGCCAGCAGTTACACCGACAGCTTTCCAGATACGCAGTATTTT. Translation: CASSYTDSFPDTQYF.

The chain uses TRBV6-4 and TRBJ2-5; 12 positions agree with TRBD2. Germline V gives CDR1 MRHNA, CDR2 SNTAGT. V dropped 7 bases and J dropped 0; count of bases not matched to a gene: 9. The CDR3 covers 17 residues. DNA for the CDR3: TGTGCCAGCAAAGAAGGGCTAGCGGGGGGGCACCAAGAGACCCAGTACTTC. Its translation is CASKEGLAGGHQETQYF.

This clone was detected a few times. CDR3: CASSELTGTLVPDTQYF. In nucleotides, the CDR3 is TGTGCCAGCAGTGAACTAACCGGGACCTTAGTCCCAGATACGCAGTATTTT. J is TRBJ2-3 and V is TRBV2; D may correspond to TRBD1 or TRBD2 (5 bases each). Germline-derived CDR1 and CDR2 are SNHLY and FYNNEI. V lost 2 bases and J lost 4, with 19 bases in between. CDR3 size: 17 residues.

The chain couples TRBV18 to TRBJ1-1, with 9 bases that match TRBD1. Germline V lookup: CDR1 KGHSH, CDR2 LQKENI. J was trimmed by 5 bases and V by 2 bases; bases with no gene match: 3. CDR3 length: 14 amino acids. CDR3 coding DNA: TGTGCCAGCTCACCAGGGACAGGGAGGACTGAAGCTTTCTTT. Translation gives CASSPGTGRTEAFF.

The chain carries TRBV5-1 and TRBJ1-2; TRBD1 matches at 7 bases. This CDR3 region has 14 residues. Per germline, CDR1 SGHRS and CDR2 YFSETQ. Germline trimming cut 1 base from V and 8 bases from J; bases unmatched to any gene: 8. Here the CDR3 DNA reads TGCGCCAGCAGCTTGAGAAACAGGGGAGGCGGCTACACCTTC. It is translated as CASSLRNRGGGYTF.

The CDR3 sequence: CAISELAGGDRETQYF. DNA of the CDR3: TGTGCCATCAGTGAGCTCGCGGGGGGGGATCGAGAGACCCAGTACTTC. The rearrangement links TRBV10-3 to TRBJ2-5; 9 bases are shared with TRBD2. Trimming removed 2 bases from V and 4 bases from J; junction bases left unmatched: 8. The CDR3 is 16 amino acids. CDR1 is ENHRY and CDR2 is SYGVKD in the germline V gene.

J is TRBJ2-3 and V is TRBV29-1; 12 bases line up with TRBD1. The CDR3 is 13 residues long. V lost 7 bases and J lost 4; bases outside the gene matches: 3. Germline CDR1 reads SQVTM; CDR2 reads ANQGSEA. CDR3 sequence reads: CSAGTGGADTQYF. Written as DNA, the CDR3 is TGCAGCGCCGGGACAGGGGGCGCAGATACGCAGTATTTT.

V gene TRBV6-5 combines with J gene TRBJ2-7; D gene ambiguous. CDR1 MNHEY and CDR2 SVGAGI come from the germline V gene. Trimming removed 4 bases at V and 4 bases at J, with 8 bases between. There are 12 residues in the CDR3. This CDR3 reads CASSLTGYEQYF. CDR3 DNA sequence: TGTGCCAGCAGTTTGACCGGTTACGAGCAGTACTTC.